These 5 T cell receptor beta chains were sequenced from one sample in a study of neurological immune-mediated disorders. Noted time point: longitudinal time-point 1 (baseline). TCRdb called the 5' RACE reads again in MiXCR, with one record for every CDR3 protein. Of around 37,000 distinct CDR3 sequences detected, 3% to 3.5% appear once; the ten largest clones hold approximately 8.4%. Sequencing was performed on PBMCs. Receptor source: a woman aged 60-75 years with multiple sclerosis.

Many counts were recorded for this clonotype. This rearrangement joins TRBV20-1 to TRBJ1-1; D unclear. The CDR3 sequence is 13 residues long. V was clipped by 2 bases and J by 1 base, with 8 bases between them. Germline values: CDR1 DFQATT, CDR2 SNEGSKA (reference sequence). CDR3 nucleotide sequence: TGCAGTGCTAGATTCAGCGCGAACACTGAAGCTTTCTTT. Residues: CSARFSANTEAFF.

This clonotype showed up many times. The chain couples TRBV20-1 to TRBJ2-6; a possible D gene is TRBD2 (6 bases). V was trimmed by 3 bases and J by 0 bases, leaving 12 bases between them. The CDR3 spans 16 residues. Looked up from germline, CDR1 is DFQATT and CDR2 is SNEGSKA (reference sequence). The DNA for the CDR3 is TGCAGTGCTAGCGGGGGTTTTCTCTCTGGGGCCAACGTCCTGACTTTC. The encoded protein is CSASGGFLSGANVLTF.

This clonotype was picked up many times. This chain connects TRBV20-1 to TRBJ2-5; 8 bases are shared with TRBD2. CDR1 and CDR2 (germline): DFQATT, SNEGSKA (reference sequence). The CDR3 consists of 17 residues. Trimming at V came to 0 bases and at J to 3 bases, leaving 12 bases not matched to a gene. CDR3 region: CSARDSLRAGVKETQYF. As DNA, the CDR3 is TGCAGTGCTAGAGATAGCCTTCGAGCGGGGGTAAAAGAGACCCAGTACTTC.

This clonotype was seen ten or more times. The CDR3, as DNA: TGCAGTGCTAGAGATGGACAGGGGGCATTAGATGAGCAGTTCTTC. It encodes CSARDGQGALDEQFF. V is TRBV20-1 and J is TRBJ2-1; 11 bases line up with TRBD1. V lost 0 bases to trimming and J lost 8 bases; unmatched junction nucleotides: 6. The germline gives CDR1 DFQATT, CDR2 SNEGSKA (reference sequence). This CDR3 has 15 residues.

This clonotype was picked up one time. A much more abundant neighbour one base away suggests this may be a read error. This chain joins TRBV7-2 and TRBJ2-7; D is perhaps TRBD1 (6 bases). Germline V lookup: CDR1 SGHTA, CDR2 FQGNSA. This CDR3 region has 13 residues. Trimming took off 1 base at V and 7 bases at J, with 11 bases between the two ends. The CDR3 here is CASSLGQAKEQYF. CDR3 DNA: TGTGCCAGCAGCTTAGGACAGGCCAAAGAGCAGTACTTC.